One sample yielded the 11 T cell receptor beta chains listed below, sequenced in a study of T cells in Graves' hyperthyroidism and ophthalmopathy. RNA transcripts provided the source from which TCR beta CDR3 regions were amplified. Carried out on the TCR CDR3, a first-round RT-PCR used the HTBI primer set. Via MiXCR, TCRdb re-called the multiplex PCR reads, giving one row per CDR3 protein. The table shows around 400,000 distinct CDR3 sequences, with about a sixth occurring only once. What was sequenced was blood. Receptors originate from a woman aged 18 to 35 with Graves' hyperthyroidism that later progressed to Graves' ophthalmopathy.

In this sample, this clonotype turned up many times. The chain employs TRBV6-6 and TRBJ1-5; D is ambiguous. V dropped 0 bases and J dropped 6 bases, with 12 bases sitting between them. Germline lookup yields CDR1 MNHNY and CDR2 SVGAGI (reference sequence). The CDR3 covers 15 residues. The chain's CDR3 is CASSYSGGLGQPQHF. CDR3 sequence (DNA): TGTGCCAGCAGTTACTCGGGAGGATTGGGTCAGCCCCAGCATTTT.

V and J are TRBV27 and TRBJ1-2; D gene unclear. With 5 bases removed from V and 5 bases from J, the gap between germline ends came to 9 bases. The germline V gene encodes CDR1 MNHEY and CDR2 SMNVEV (reference sequence). CDR3 length: 12 residues. CDR3 bases: TGTGCCAGCAGTCCCGACATGTATGGCTACACCTTC. Encoded protein: CASSPDMYGYTF.

In this sample, this clonotype turned up a few times. The rearrangement uses TRBV5-6 and TRBJ2-7; D unclear. The germline V gene has CDR1 SGHDT and CDR2 YYEEEE. The CDR3 has 15 residues. Trimming pared 1 base from V and 3 bases from J, leaving 14 bases between. CDR3 region: CASSLSPPGSYEQYF. CDR3 in DNA: TGTGCCAGCAGCTTGAGCCCCCCTGGTAGCTACGAGCAGTACTTC.

This clonotype was seen a few times. V usage is TRBV7-2 and J usage is TRBJ2-5; 14 positions match TRBD2. This CDR3 region has 15 residues. The germline gives CDR1 SGHTA, CDR2 FQGNSA. V trimming: 5 bases; J trimming: 5 bases; junction bases outside the gene matches: 4. CDR3 loop: CASSGTSGRVETQYF. The CDR3 bases are TGTGCCAGCAGCGGGACTAGCGGGAGAGTGGAGACCCAGTACTTC. Filled out from reference TRBV7-2 and TRBJ2-5, the complete variable domain reads GAGVSQSPSNKVTEKGKDVELRCDPISGHTALYWYRQSLGQGLEFLIYFQGNSAPDKSGLPSDRFSAERTGGSVSTLTIQRTQQEDSAVYLCASSGTSGRVETQYFGPGTRLLVL.

This clonotype showed up just a few times. The chain links TRBV6-1 to TRBJ1-3, with unresolved D. The CDR3 loop spans 18 amino acids. Germline V gives CDR1 MNHNS, CDR2 SASEGT. Trimming shortened V by 6 bases and J by 3 bases, and 24 bases separated the two germline ends. The CDR3 nucleotides read TGTGCCAGCAGAAAATACGCCCTGGTTGTAATGGGTGGAAACACCATATATTTT. The encoded protein is CASRKYALVVMGGNTIYF.

The V and J genes are TRBV15 and TRBJ2-1, with TRBD2 matching over 8 bases. Germline V gene lookup returns CDR1 LNHNV and CDR2 YYDKDF (reference sequence). The CDR3 runs 16 residues. V shed 1 base and J 8 bases; nucleotides not matched to a gene: 10. CDR3 loop: CATSRVGAGVVDEQFF. The CDR3 nucleotides are TGTGCCACCAGCAGAGTAGGAGCGGGAGTGGTAGATGAGCAGTTCTTC.

This clonotype was detected a few times. In DNA form, the CDR3 reads TGTGCCAGCTCACCCGTAGCGGGAGGAGTATACGAGCAGTACTTC. Translation gives CASSPVAGGVYEQYF. The rearrangement links TRBV18 to TRBJ2-7; 10 bases line up with TRBD2. Germline V gives CDR1 KGHSH, CDR2 LQKENI. This CDR3 is built from 15 residues. The V segment lost 3 bases and the J segment 4 bases; nucleotides outside the gene matches: 6.

This clonotype occurred many times. The genes are TRBV20-1 and TRBJ1-5, with 7 positions matching TRBD1. Looked up from germline, CDR1 is DFQATT and CDR2 is SNEGSKA (reference sequence). With V trimmed by 6 bases and J by 0 bases, 5 bases remained unmatched. CDR3 length: 14 amino acids. The CDR3 bases are TGCAGTGCAACGACAGGGCTTAGCAATCAGCCCCAGCATTTT. Residues: CSATTGLSNQPQHF.

As to this clonotype: Sequence at one end of the junction differs from germline and may be a read error. The chain couples TRBV5-1 to TRBJ2-7; D call uncertain. Germline V gene sequence: CDR1 SGHRS, CDR2 YFSETQ. CDR3 length: 13 residues. The CDR3 here is CASSDQSSYELYF. The CDR3 DNA reads TGCGCCAGCAGCGACCAATCCTCCTACGAGCTGTACTTC.

This clonotype showed up many times. V usage is TRBV28 and J usage is TRBJ2-1, with TRBD1 identical over 9 bases. This CDR3 is 15 amino acids long. The junction had 3 bases not matched to a gene; V was cut back by 4 bases and J by 2 bases. CDR1 MDHEN and CDR2 SYDVKM come from the germline V gene. The CDR3 loop is CASSSWTGAYNEQFF. The CDR3 bases are TGTGCCAGCAGTTCCTGGACAGGGGCCTACAATGAGCAGTTCTTC.

This chain links TRBV18 with TRBJ2-3; no firm D call. The CDR3 length is 14 residues. In germline, CDR1 is KGHSH, CDR2 LQKENI. The V and J ends lost 1 base and 4 bases respectively, with 9 bases between them. CDR3 loop: CASSPLLGSDTQYF. Written as DNA, the CDR3 is TGTGCCAGCTCACCACTTCTGGGGTCAGATACGCAGTATTTT.